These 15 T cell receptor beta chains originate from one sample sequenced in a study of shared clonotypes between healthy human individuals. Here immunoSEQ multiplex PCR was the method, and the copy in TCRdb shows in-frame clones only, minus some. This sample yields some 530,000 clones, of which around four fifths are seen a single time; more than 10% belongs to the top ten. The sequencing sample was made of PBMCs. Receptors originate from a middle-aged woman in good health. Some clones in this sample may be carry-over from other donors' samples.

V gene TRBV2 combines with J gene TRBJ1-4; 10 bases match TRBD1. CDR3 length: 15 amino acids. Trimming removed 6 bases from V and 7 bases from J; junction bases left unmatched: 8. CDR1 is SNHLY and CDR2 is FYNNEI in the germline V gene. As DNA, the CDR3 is TGTGCCAGCAGGGGGGACAGGGGAGTTGGTGAAAAACTGTTTTTT. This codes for CASRGDRGVGEKLFF.

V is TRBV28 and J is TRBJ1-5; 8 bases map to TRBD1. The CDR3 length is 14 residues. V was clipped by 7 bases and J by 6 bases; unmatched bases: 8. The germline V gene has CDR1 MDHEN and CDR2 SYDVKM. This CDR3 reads CASTTGAVSQPQHF. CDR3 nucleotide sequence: TGTGCCAGCACGACAGGGGCGGTTTCTCAGCCCCAGCATTTT.

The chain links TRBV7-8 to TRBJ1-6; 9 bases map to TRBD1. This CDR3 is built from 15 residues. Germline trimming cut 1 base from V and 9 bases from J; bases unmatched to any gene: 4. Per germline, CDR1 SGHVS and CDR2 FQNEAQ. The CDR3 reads CASSLVGTGISPLHF. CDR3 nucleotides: TGTGCCAGCAGCTTAGTGGGGACAGGGATTTCACCCCTCCACTTT.

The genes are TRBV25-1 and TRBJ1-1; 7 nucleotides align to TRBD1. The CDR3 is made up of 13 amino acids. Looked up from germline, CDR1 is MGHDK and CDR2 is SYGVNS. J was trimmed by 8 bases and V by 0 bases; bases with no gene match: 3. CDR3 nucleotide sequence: TGTGCCAGCAGTGAATACCCGGGACAGGAAGCTTTCTTT. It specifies CASSEYPGQEAFF.

The CDR3 nucleotides are TGTGCCAGCGCCTTGGGTGGCGCGATGGGAGCAGATACGCAGTATTTT. Translating gives CASALGGAMGADTQYF. J is TRBJ2-3 and V is TRBV11-2; D is perhaps TRBD2 (5 bases). CDR1 is SGHAT and CDR2 is FQNNGV in the germline V gene. Trimming took off 8 bases at V and 4 bases at J, with 22 bases between the two ends. The CDR3 extends over 16 amino acids.

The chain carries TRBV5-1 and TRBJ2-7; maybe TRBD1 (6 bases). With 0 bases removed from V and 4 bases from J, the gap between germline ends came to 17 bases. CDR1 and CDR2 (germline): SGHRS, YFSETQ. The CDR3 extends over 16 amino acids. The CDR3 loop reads CASSLATLRDTYEQYF. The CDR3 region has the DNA TGCGCCAGCAGCTTGGCCACCCTCAGGGACACTTACGAGCAGTACTTC.

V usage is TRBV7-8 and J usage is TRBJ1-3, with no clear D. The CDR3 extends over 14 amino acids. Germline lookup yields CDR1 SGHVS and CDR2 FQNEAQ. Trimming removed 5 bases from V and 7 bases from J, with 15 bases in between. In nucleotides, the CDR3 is TGTGCCAGCAGCCCGCGGACGGCCTCCAACACCATATATTTT. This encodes CASSPRTASNTIYF.

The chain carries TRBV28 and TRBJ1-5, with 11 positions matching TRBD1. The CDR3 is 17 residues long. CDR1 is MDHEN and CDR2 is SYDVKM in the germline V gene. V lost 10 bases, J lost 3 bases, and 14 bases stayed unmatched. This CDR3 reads CANLLGQGQGDNQPQHF. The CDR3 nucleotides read TGTGCCAACCTCTTGGGGCAGGGACAGGGGGACAATCAGCCCCAGCATTTT.

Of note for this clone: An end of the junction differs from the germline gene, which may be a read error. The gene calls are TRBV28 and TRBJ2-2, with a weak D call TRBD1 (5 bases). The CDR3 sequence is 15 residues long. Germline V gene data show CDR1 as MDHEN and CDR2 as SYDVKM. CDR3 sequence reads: CASSPTDRDTGELFF. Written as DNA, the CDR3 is TGTGCCAGCAGCCCTACCGACAGAGACACCGGAGAGCTGTTTTTT. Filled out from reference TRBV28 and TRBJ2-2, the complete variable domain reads DVKVTQSSRYLVKRTGEKVFLECVQDMDHENMFWYRQDPGLGLRLIYFSYDVKMKEKGDIPEGYSVSREKKERFSLILESASTNQTSMYLCASSPTDRDTGELFFGEGSRLTVL.

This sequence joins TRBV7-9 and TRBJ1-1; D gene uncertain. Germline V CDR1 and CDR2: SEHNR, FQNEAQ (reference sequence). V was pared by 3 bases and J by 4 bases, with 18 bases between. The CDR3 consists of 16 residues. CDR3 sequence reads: CASSLGGPAASTEAFF. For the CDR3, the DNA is TGTGCCAGCAGCTTGGGCGGGCCCGCGGCGAGCACTGAAGCTTTCTTT. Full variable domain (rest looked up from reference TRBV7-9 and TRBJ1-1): DTGVSQNPRHKITKRGQNVTFRCDPISEHNRLYWYRQTLGQGPEFLTYFQNEAQLEKSRLLSDRFSAERPKGSFSTLEIQRTEQGDSAMYLCASSLGGPAASTEAFFGQGTRLTVV.

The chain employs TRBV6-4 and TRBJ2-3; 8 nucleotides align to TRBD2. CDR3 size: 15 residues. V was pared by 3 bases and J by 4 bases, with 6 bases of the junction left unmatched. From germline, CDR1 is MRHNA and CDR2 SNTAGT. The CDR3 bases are TGTGCCAGCAGTGAGGAGGCGGGAGGCGCAGATACGCAGTATTTT. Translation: CASSEEAGGADTQYF.

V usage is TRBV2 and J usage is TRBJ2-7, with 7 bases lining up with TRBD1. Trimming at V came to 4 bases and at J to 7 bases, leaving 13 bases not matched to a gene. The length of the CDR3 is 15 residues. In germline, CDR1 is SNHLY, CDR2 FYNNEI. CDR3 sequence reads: CASSVGSQGVTEQYF. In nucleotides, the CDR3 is TGTGCCAGCAGTGTGGGAAGTCAGGGGGTTACAGAGCAGTACTTC.

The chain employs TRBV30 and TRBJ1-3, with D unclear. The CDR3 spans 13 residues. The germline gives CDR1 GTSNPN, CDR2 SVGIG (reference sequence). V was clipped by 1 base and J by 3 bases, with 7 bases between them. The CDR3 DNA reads TGTGCCTGGAGTGGAGGAGGTGGAAACACCATATATTTT. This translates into CAWSGGGGNTIYF. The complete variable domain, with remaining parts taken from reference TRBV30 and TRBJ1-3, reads SQTIHQWPATLVQPVGSPLSLECTVEGTSNPNLYWYRQAAGRGLQLLFYSVGIGQISSEVPQNLSASRPQDRQFILSSKKLLLSDSGFYLCAWSGGGGNTIYFGEGSWLTVV.

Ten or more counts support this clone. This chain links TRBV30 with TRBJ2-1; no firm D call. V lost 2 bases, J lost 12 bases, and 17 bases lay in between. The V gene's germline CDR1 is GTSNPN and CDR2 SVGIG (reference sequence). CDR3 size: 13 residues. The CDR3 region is CAWSSYTISGQFF. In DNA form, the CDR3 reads TGTGCCTGGAGTAGTTACACCATCTCTGGGCAGTTCTTC. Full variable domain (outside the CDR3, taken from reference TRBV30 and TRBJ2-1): SQTIHQWPATLVQPVGSPLSLECTVEGTSNPNLYWYRQAAGRGLQLLFYSVGIGQISSEVPQNLSASRPQDRQFILSSKKLLLSDSGFYLCAWSSYTISGQFFGPGTRLTVL.

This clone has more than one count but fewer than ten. CDR3 residues: CASSQDWGSRYEQYF. CDR3 coding DNA: TGCGCCAGCAGCCAAGATTGGGGGAGTCGGTACGAGCAGTACTTC. The rearrangement joins TRBV4-3 to TRBJ2-7, with D perhaps matching TRBD1 or TRBD2 (5 bases each). The germline gives CDR1 LGHNA, CDR2 YSLEER. The CDR3 sequence is 15 residues long. Trimming took 0 bases from V and 4 from J, leaving 13 bases between them.